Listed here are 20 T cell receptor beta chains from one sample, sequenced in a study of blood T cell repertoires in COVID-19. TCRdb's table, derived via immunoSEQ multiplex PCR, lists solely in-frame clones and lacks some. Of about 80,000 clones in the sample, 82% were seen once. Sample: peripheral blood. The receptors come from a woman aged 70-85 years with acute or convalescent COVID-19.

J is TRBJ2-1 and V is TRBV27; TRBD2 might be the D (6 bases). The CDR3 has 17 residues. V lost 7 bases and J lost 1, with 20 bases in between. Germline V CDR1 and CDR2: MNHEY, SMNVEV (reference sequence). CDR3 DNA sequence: TGTGCCAGCACTTCCGTCGACCCGGCGGGATCCTACAATGAGCAGTTCTTC. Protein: CASTSVDPAGSYNEQFF.

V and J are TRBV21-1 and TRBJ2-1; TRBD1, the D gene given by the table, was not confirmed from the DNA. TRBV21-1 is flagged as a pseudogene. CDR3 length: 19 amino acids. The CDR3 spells CASSKTDRVRSVCTNEQFF. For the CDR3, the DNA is TGTGCCAGCAGCAAAACCGACAGGGTGAGGAGCGTTTGTACAAATGAGCAGTTCTTC.

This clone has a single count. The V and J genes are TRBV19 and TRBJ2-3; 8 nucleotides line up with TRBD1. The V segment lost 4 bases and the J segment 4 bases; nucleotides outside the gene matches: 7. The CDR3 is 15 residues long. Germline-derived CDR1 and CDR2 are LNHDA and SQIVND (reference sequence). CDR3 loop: CASSTGGQGSDTQYF. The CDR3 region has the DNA TGTGCCAGTAGTACAGGAGGACAGGGTTCAGATACGCAGTATTTT.

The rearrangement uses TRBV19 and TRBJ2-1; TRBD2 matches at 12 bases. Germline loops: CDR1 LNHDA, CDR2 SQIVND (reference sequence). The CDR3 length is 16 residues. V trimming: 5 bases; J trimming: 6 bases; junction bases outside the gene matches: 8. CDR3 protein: CASSATTSGRSNEQFF. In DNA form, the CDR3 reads TGTGCCAGTAGTGCTACAACTAGCGGGAGGTCCAATGAGCAGTTCTTC.

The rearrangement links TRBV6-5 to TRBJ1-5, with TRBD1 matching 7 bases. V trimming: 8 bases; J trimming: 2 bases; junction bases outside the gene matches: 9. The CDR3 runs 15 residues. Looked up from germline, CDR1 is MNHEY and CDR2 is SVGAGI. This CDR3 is CASCSTGVRNQPQHF. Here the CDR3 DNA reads TGTGCCAGCTGTTCTACAGGGGTGCGCAATCAGCCCCAGCATTTT.

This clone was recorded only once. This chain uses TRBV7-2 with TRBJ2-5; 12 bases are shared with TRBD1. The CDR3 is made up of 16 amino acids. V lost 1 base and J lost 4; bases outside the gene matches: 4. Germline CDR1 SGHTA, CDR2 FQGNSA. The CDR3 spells CASSLGGQGARETQYF. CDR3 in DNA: TGTGCCAGCAGCTTAGGGGGACAGGGGGCGCGAGAGACCCAGTACTTC.

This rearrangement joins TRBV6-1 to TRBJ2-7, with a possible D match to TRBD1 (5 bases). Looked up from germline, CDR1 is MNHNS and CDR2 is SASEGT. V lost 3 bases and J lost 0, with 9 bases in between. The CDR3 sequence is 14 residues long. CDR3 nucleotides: TGTGCCAGCAGTGAGGTAGGGGACTCCTACGAGCAGTACTTC. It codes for CASSEVGDSYEQYF.

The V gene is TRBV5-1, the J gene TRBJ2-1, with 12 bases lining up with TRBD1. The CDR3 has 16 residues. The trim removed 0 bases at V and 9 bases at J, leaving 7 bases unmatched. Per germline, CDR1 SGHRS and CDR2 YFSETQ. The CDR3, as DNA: TGCGCCAGCAGCTTGGACGTGGGACAGGGGGCGCCTGAGCAGTTCTTC. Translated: CASSLDVGQGAPEQFF.

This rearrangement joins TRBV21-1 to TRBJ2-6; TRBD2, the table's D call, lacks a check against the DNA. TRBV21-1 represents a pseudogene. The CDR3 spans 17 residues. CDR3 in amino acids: CASTPEGRTSGANVLTF. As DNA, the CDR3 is TGTGCCAGCACCCCTGAGGGCAGAACCTCTGGGGCCAACGTCCTGACTTTC.

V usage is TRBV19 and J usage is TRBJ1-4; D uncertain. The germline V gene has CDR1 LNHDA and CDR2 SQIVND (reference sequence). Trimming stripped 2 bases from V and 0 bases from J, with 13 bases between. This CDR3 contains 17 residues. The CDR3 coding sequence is TGTGCCAGTAGTATACTCTCCGCAGGTCCAACTAATGAAAAACTGTTTTTT. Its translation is CASSILSAGPTNEKLFF. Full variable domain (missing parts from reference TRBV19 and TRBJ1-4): DGGITQSPKYLFRKEGQNVTLSCEQNLNHDAMYWYRQDPGQGLRLIYYSQIVNDFQKGDIAEGYSVSREKKESFPLTVTSAQKNPTAFYLCASSILSAGPTNEKLFFGSGTQLSVL.

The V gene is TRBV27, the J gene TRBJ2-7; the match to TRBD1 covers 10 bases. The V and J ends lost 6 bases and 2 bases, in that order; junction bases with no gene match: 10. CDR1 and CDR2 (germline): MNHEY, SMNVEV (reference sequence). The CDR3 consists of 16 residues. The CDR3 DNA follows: TGTGCCAGCAGGACATCAGACAGGGGGCCCACCTACGAGCAGTACTTC. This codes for CASRTSDRGPTYEQYF.

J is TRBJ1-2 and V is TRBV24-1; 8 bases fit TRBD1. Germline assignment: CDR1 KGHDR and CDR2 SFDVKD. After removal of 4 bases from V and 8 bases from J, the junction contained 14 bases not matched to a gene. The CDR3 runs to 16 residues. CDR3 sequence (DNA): TGTGCCACCAGTGACCCCTCCCAGGGGGCATCAAGGGGCTACACCTTC. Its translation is CATSDPSQGASRGYTF.

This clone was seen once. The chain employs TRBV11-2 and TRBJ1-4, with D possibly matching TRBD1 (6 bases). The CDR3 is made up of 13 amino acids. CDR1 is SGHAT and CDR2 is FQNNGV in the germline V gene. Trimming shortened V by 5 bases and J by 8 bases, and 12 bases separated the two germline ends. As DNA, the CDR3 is TGTGCCAGCAGCCCAACCGGACAGGAAAAACTGTTTTTT. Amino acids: CASSPTGQEKLFF.

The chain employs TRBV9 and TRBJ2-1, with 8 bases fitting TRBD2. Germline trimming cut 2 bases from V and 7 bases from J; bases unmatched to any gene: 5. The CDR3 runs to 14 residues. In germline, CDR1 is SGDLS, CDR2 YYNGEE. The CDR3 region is CASSVTSAPNEQFF. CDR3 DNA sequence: TGTGCCAGCAGCGTGACTAGCGCCCCTAATGAGCAGTTCTTC.

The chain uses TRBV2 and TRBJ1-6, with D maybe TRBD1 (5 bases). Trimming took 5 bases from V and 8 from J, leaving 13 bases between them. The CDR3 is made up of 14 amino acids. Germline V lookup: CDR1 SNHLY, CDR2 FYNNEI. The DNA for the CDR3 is TGTGCCAGCAGTAATGTGGGGGGAGATTCACCCCTCCACTTT. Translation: CASSNVGGDSPLHF. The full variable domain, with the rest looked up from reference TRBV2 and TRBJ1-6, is EPEVTQTPSHQVTQMGQEVILRCVPISNHLYFYWYRQILGQKVEFLVSFYNNEISEKSEIFDDQFSVERPDGSNFTLKIRSTKLEDSAMYFCASSNVGGDSPLHFGNGTRLTVT.

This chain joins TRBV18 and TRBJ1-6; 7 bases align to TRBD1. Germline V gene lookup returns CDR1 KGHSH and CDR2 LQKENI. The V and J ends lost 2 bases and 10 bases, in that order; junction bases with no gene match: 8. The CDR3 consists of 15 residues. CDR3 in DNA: TGTGCCAGCTCACCATCGACAGGGAGAGGATCACCCCTCCACTTT. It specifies CASSPSTGRGSPLHF.

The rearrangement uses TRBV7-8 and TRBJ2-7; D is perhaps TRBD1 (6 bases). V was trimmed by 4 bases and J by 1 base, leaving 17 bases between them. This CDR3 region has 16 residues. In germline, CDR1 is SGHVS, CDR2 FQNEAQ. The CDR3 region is CASSSHRDDGSYEQYF. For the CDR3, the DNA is TGTGCCAGCAGCTCGCACAGGGACGATGGGTCCTACGAGCAGTACTTC.

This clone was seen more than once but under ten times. CDR3 DNA sequence: TGCGCCAGCAGCTTACCGGGACAACGATATGGCTACACCTTC. Its protein product is CASSLPGQRYGYTF. The J gene is TRBJ1-2, the V gene TRBV5-1; D perhaps matches TRBD1 (6 bases). CDR1 SGHRS and CDR2 YFSETQ come from the germline V gene. The CDR3 sequence is 14 residues long. V dropped 2 bases and J dropped 5 bases, with 13 bases sitting between them.

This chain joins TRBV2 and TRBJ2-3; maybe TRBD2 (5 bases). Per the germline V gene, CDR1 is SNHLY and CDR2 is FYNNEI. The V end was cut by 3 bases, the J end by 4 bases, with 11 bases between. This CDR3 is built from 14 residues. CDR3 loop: CASSERKAADTQYF. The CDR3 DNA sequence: TGTGCCAGCAGTGAGCGAAAAGCGGCAGATACGCAGTATTTT.

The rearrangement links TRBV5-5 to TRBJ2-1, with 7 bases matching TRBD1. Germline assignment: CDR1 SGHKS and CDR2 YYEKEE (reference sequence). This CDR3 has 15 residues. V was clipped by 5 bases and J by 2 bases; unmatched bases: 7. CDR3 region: CASSSGTGAYNEQFF. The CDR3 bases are TGTGCCAGCAGTTCCGGAACAGGGGCCTACAATGAGCAGTTCTTC.